This T cell receptor (beta chain) was observed in a study of blood T cell repertoires in COVID-19 (dated by TCRdb to the early 2020s). Study-level background: The collaborator samples originated in the United States, Italy and Spain and spanned the acute and convalescent phases of COVID-19. Nearly every sample came with metadata listing a de-identified subject ID, COVID-19 status, age in years and sex. Where available, HLA class I and class II types were obtained from metadata supplied by the sample provider rather than from assay-based typing. Samples were obtained from the ongoing ImmuneRACE study (first 160 participants) and from over 1,000 subjects provided by 6 global collaborators. The repertoires were released in a freely available public database meant as a resource for research on the immune response to SARS-CoV-2. The dataset comprised deeply sampled blood TCRbeta repertoires from subjects exposed to, actively infected with, or recovered from COVID-19. The material from the prospective study consisted of cDNA or gDNA derived from T cells, B-cell-depleted T cells, or PBMCs. Summary of the overall study and its limitations: The amount of clinical and demographic metadata varied by source and participant and was provided uncurated.

TCRbeta CDR3 regions were amplified from genomic DNA by means of the immunoSEQ Assay, a bias-controlled multiplex PCR. The source study handled its data this way. Within the assay, amplification of reference gene primers was used to estimate how many nucleated cells each sample contained. To quantify the absolute abundance of each unique TCRbeta CDR3 rearrangement, sequence reads were collapsed and filtered. For each sample, productive Simpson clonality was calculated as the square root of Simpson's diversity index across productive rearrangements. TCRdb's version of the immuneACCESS table is confined to in-frame rearrangements and falls short of the full clone set. An unresolved V gene accounts for under half of the shortfall where checked; the remainder is of unknown origin. V and J calls and clone size follow that table, whereas D and trimming were derived from the DNA. This sample is represented by approximately 230,000 clones; around 89% of them were singletons. In total, the top ten clones hold approximately 4.2% of the sample.

Counted from cysteine to phenylalanine, this CDR3 has 14 amino acids. The DNA shown is the 42-base CDR3, in frame from base 1. Taken from the germline V gene, the CDR1 and CDR2 loops are MNHEY and SVGAGI. The junction carries 11 bases between V and J, which are trimmed by 6 bases and 0 bases respectively. To note about this clone: Its cognate antigen has yet to be identified. No quality values exist for individual bases; no much larger clone is one base distant.

Enrolling through a virtual design, the prospective study's participants ranged in age from roughly 18 to 100 years and lived across roughly 24 United States geographic areas. Cohort assignment in the prospective study relied on participant-reported clinical history from a screening survey and a study questionnaire. Recovered participants in ImmuneRACE Cohort 3 were defined by two consecutive negative NP/OP PCR tests, clearance by a healthcare professional, or resolution of symptoms. In the prospective study, whole blood, serum and a nasopharyngeal or oropharyngeal swab were collected from each participant by mobile phlebotomists. Additional blood draws and questionnaires over an approximately two-month period could optionally be provided by prospective study participants. Prospective study blood samples were shipped either frozen or at room temperature before DNA extraction.

This sequence originates from a woman between 25 and 40 years old who had recovered from COVID-19. The chain couples TRBV6-5 to TRBJ1-2; the D gene assignment is ambiguous. The sequencing input was PBMCs or T cells enriched from blood (not recorded which). Here the CDR3 is given as CASSWPGTNYGYTF. The nucleotides are TGTGCCAGCAGCTGGCCAGGAACTAACTATGGCTACACCTTC.